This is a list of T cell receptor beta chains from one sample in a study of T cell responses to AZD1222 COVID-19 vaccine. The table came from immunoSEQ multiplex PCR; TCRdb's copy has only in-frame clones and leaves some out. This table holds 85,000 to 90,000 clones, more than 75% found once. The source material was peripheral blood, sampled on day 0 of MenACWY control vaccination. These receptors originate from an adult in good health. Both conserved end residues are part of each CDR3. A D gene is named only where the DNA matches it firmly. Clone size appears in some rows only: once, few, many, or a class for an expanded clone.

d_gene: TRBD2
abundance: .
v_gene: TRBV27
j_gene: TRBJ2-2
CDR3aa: CASSPIRTSGGTGELFF
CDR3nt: TGTGCCAGCAGTCCGATACGGACTAGCGGGGGGACCGGGGAGCTGTTTTTT

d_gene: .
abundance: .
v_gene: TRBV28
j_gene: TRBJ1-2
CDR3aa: CASSLDTSAGYTF
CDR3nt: TGTGCCAGCAGTTTGGACACATCAGCTGGCTACACCTTC

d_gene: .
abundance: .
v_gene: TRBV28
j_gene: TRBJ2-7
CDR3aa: CASNPGQTYEQYF
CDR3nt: TGTGCCAGCAACCCCGGACAGACCTACGAGCAGTACTTC

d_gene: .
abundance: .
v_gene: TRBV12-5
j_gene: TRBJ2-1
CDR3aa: CASGFLNEQFF
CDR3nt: TGTGCTAGTGGTTTCCTCAATGAGCAGTTCTTC

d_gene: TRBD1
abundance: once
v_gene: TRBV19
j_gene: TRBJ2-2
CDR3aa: CASSSTQGLSGNTGELFF
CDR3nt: TGTGCCAGTAGTTCGACACAGGGGTTGAGCGGGAACACCGGGGAGCTGTTTTTT

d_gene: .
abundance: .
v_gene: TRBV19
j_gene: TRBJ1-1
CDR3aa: CASTPSKGTEAFF
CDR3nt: TGTGCCAGTACCCCATCGAAGGGGACTGAAGCTTTCTTT

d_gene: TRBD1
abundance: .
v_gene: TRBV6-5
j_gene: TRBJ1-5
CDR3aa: CASGQVRNQPQHF
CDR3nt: TGTGCCAGCGGACAGGTTCGCAATCAGCCCCAGCATTTT

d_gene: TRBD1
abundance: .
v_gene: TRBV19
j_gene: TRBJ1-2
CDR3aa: CASSSQGAEYGYTF
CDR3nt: TGTGCCAGTAGCTCCCAGGGGGCCGAATATGGCTACACCTTC

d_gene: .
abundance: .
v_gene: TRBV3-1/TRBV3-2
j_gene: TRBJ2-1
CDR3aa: CASSQVEDEQFF
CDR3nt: TGTGCCAGCAGCCAAGTAGAGGATGAGCAGTTCTTC

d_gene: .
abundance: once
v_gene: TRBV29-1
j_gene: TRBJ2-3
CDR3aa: CSVPLSWDHTDTQYF
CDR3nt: TGCAGCGTTCCCCTAAGCTGGGACCACACAGATACGCAGTATTTT

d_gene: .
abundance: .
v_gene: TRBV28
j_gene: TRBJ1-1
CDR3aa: CASRTWTVNTEAFF
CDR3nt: TGTGCCAGCAGAACATGGACAGTGAACACTGAAGCTTTCTTT

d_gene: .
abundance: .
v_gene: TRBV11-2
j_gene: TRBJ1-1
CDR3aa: CASSLEVGAIGGTEAFF
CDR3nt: TGTGCCAGCAGCTTAGAGGTGGGGGCTATAGGGGGCACTGAAGCTTTCTTT

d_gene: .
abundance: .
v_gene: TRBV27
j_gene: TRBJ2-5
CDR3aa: CATRGGETQYF
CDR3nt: TGTGCCACCAGGGGGGGTGAGACCCAGTACTTC

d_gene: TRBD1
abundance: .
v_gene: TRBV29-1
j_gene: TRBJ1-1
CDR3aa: CSVGGTGRTEAFF
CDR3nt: TGCAGCGTTGGTGGGACAGGGAGAACTGAAGCTTTCTTT

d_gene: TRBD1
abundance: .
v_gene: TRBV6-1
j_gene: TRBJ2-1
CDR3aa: CASSEAWKTGDFF
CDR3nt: TGTGCCAGCAGTGAAGCCTGGAAGACAGGGGATTTCTTC

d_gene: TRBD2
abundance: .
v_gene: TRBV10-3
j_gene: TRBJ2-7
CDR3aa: CAISDSGSGEQYF
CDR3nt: TGTGCCATCAGTGATAGCGGGAGTGGCGAGCAGTACTTC

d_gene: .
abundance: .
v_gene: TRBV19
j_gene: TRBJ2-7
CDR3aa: CASSMSGLYEQYF
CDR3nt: TGTGCCAGTAGTATGTCAGGGCTCTACGAGCAGTACTTC

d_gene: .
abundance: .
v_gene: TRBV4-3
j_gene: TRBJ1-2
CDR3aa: CASSQENARRAGPYGYTF
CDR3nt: TGCGCCAGCAGCCAAGAAAACGCTCGCCGGGCAGGGCCCTATGGCTACACCTTC

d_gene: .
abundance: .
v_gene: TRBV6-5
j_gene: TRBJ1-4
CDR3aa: CASSYSRPTGGEKLFF
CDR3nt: TGTGCCAGCAGTTACTCGCGGCCCACGGGCGGCGAAAAACTGTTTTTT

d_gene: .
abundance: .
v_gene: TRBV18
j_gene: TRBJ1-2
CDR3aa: CASSPYKGQGYTF
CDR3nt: TGTGCCAGCTCACCATATAAGGGTCAGGGCTACACCTTC

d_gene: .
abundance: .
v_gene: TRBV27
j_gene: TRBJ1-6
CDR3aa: CASASSARSPLHF
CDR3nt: TGTGCCTCCGCCTCAAGCGCTCGATCACCCCTCCACTTT

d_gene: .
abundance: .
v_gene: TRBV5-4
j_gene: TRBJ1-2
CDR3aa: CASSLGDTRKAGGYTF
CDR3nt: TGTGCCAGCAGCTTGGGAGACACTAGGAAGGCGGGTGGCTACACCTTC

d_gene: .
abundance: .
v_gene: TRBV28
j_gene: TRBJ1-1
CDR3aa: CASRQNTEAFF
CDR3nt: TGTGCCAGCAGACAGAACACTGAAGCTTTCTTT

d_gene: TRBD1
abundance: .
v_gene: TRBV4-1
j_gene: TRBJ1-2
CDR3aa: CASSQDPNRGNYGYTF
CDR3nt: TGCGCCAGCAGCCAAGACCCTAACAGGGGAAACTATGGCTACACCTTC

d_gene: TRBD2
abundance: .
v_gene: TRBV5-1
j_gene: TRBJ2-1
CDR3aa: CASSVGGTSILYEQFF
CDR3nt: TGCGCCAGCAGCGTGGGCGGGACTAGCATTTTATATGAGCAGTTCTTC

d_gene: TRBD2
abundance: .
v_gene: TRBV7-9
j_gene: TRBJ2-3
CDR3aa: CASRGRRSGASTDTQYF
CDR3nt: TGTGCCAGCAGGGGACGGCGGAGCGGGGCTAGCACAGATACGCAGTATTTT

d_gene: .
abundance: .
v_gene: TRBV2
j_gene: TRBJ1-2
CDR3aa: CASGGTAINYGYTF
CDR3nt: TGTGCCAGCGGAGGGACGGCAATTAACTATGGCTACACCTTC

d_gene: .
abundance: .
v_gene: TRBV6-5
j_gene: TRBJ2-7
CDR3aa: CASSSPDPPYEQYF
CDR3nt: TGTGCCAGCAGTTCCCCCGACCCCCCCTACGAGCAGTACTTC

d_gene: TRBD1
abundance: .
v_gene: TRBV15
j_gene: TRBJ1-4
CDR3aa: CATGGTGNNEKLFF
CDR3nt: TGTGCCACCGGAGGGACAGGGAATAATGAAAAACTGTTTTTT

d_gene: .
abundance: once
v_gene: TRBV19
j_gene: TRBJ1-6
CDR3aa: CASSPREKNSPLHF
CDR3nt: TGTGCCAGTAGCCCCCGCGAAAAGAATTCACCCCTCCACTTT

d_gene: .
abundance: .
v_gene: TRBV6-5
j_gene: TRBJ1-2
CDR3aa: CASTQGSNYGYTF
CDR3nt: TGTGCCAGCACCCAGGGGAGCAACTATGGCTACACCTTC